Listed here are 17 T cell receptor beta chains from one sample, sequenced in a study of Ad26.COV2.S vaccination and SARS-CoV-2 variants. Only in-frame clones appear in the TCRdb table, and some are missing; sequencing was by immunoSEQ multiplex PCR. The table has roughly 380,000 clones, 90% to 95% seen once. This sample comprised peripheral blood, obtained after recovery from COVID-19. These receptors originate from a human donor who had recovered from COVID-19.

V is TRBV5-1 and J is TRBJ2-2; no definite D call. Germline V gene sequence: CDR1 SGHRS, CDR2 YFSETQ. The CDR3 extends over 13 amino acids. Deletions cut 4 bases from V and 5 bases from J, with 9 bases between. CDR3 region: CASSPAATGELFF. Here the CDR3 DNA reads TGCGCCAGCAGCCCTGCCGCGACCGGGGAGCTGTTTTTT.

This clone appeared once. The chain combines TRBV15 with TRBJ1-4, with no clear D. The V end lost 3 bases, the J end lost 2 bases, and 10 bases lay between the germline ends. Germline lookup yields CDR1 LNHNV and CDR2 YYDKDF (reference sequence). CDR3 length: 15 amino acids. Here the CDR3 reads CATSSWELTNEKLFF. CDR3 in DNA: TGTGCCACCAGCAGCTGGGAGCTCACTAATGAAAAACTGTTTTTT.

This chain links TRBV11-2 with TRBJ2-7, with 7 positions matching TRBD1. The length of the CDR3 is 13 residues. Germline lookup yields CDR1 SGHAT and CDR2 FQNNGV. The trim removed 5 bases at V and 1 base at J, leaving 2 bases unmatched. The CDR3 sequence is CASSPTGSYEQYF. The CDR3 nucleotides read TGTGCCAGCAGCCCGACAGGGTCCTACGAGCAGTACTTC.

The chain has TRBV13 and TRBJ2-7; possibly TRBD2 for D (7 bases). This CDR3 region has 14 residues. Trimming removed 3 bases at V and 2 bases at J, with 11 bases between. From germline, CDR1 is PRHDT and CDR2 FYEKMQ (reference sequence). CDR3: CASSLRGGPYEQYF. The CDR3 DNA reads as TGTGCCAGCAGCTTGAGGGGGGGCCCCTACGAGCAGTACTTC.

The CDR3 coding sequence is TGTGCCAGCAGTTTATCGCCTTTAGCGGGGGACACCTACAATGAGCAGTTCTTC. This codes for CASSLSPLAGDTYNEQFF. The genes are TRBV27 and TRBJ2-1; 9 bases are shared with TRBD2. V was pared by 0 bases and J by 2 bases, with 8 bases of the junction left unmatched. Germline CDR1 MNHEY, CDR2 SMNVEV (reference sequence). The CDR3 contains 18 residues.

This chain links TRBV24-1 with TRBJ2-5, with 8 bases that match TRBD2. The CDR3 runs 14 residues. V shed 6 bases and J 5 bases; nucleotides not matched to a gene: 7. Germline loops: CDR1 KGHDR, CDR2 SFDVKD. The DNA for the CDR3 is TGTGCCACCAGTCCGGGGGGGGGCCGTGAGACCCAGTACTTC. Residues: CATSPGGGRETQYF.

The chain joins TRBV2 to TRBJ2-2; 9 bases are shared with TRBD1. This CDR3 region has 13 residues. Trimming removed 8 bases from V and 6 bases from J; junction bases left unmatched: 4. CDR1 is SNHLY and CDR2 is FYNNEI in the germline V gene. The CDR3 is CASEDRGSGELFF. The DNA for the CDR3 is TGTGCCAGCGAGGACAGGGGTTCCGGGGAGCTGTTTTTT.

As regards this clone: The same CDR3 also results from other DNA sequences found in this sample. The chain employs TRBV20-1 and TRBJ1-1, with D unclear. Germline V CDR1 and CDR2: DFQATT, SNEGSKA (reference sequence). V lost 6 bases and J 3 bases, leaving 8 bases between the germline ends. The CDR3 is made up of 11 amino acids. The CDR3 sequence: CSAAGDTEAFF. Here the CDR3 DNA reads TGCAGTGCCGCAGGAGACACTGAAGCTTTCTTT.

The chain links TRBV15 to TRBJ2-7; TRBD1 might be the D (6 bases). V was cut by 0 bases and J by 10 bases, with 10 bases left in between. From germline, CDR1 is LNHNV and CDR2 YYDKDF (reference sequence). The CDR3 spans 12 residues. The CDR3 is CATSRDRGIQYF. The CDR3 region has the DNA TGTGCCACCAGCAGAGACAGGGGAATCCAGTACTTC.

This sequence joins TRBV4-1 and TRBJ2-3; TRBD2 matches 9 bases. The junction had 7 bases not matched to a gene; V was cut back by 0 bases and J by 6 bases. This CDR3 contains 16 residues. Germline V gives CDR1 MGHRA, CDR2 YSYEKL. CDR3 sequence: CASSQEPGLAPDTQYF. The CDR3 DNA is TGCGCCAGCAGCCAAGAACCGGGACTAGCACCCGATACGCAGTATTTT.

The chain joins TRBV11-3 to TRBJ2-7; the D gene is possibly TRBD1 (6 bases). V was trimmed by 3 bases and J by 6 bases, leaving 12 bases between them. Germline V gene data show CDR1 as SGHNT and CDR2 as YENEEA. The CDR3 has 13 residues. CDR3 sequence (DNA): TGTGCCAGCAGCTTCGGGACATCTGGCGAGCAGTACTTC. It yields the protein CASSFGTSGEQYF.

V gene TRBV6-6 combines with J gene TRBJ1-6; the match to TRBD1 covers 8 bases. V shed 7 bases, J shed 10 bases, and the junction held 12 bases outside the gene matches. CDR1 MNHNY and CDR2 SVGAGI come from the germline V gene (reference sequence). This CDR3 has 15 amino acids. CDR3 protein: CASIQIGQGNSPLHF. The CDR3 DNA reads TGTGCCAGCATACAAATCGGACAGGGAAACTCACCCCTCCACTTT.

The chain employs TRBV10-3 and TRBJ2-7; no definite D call. Germline CDR1 is ENHRY and CDR2 is SYGVKD. This CDR3 has 13 residues. Trimming took 8 bases from V and 0 from J, leaving 11 bases between them. DNA for the CDR3: TGTGCCATCGCGGCAGCACTCTCCTACGAGCAGTACTTC. It codes for CAIAAALSYEQYF.

The chain joins TRBV4-3 to TRBJ2-3, with 7 bases fitting TRBD2. CDR3 length: 18 amino acids. Germline loops: CDR1 LGHNA, CDR2 YSLEER. The trim removed 0 bases at V and 3 bases at J, leaving 12 bases unmatched. For the CDR3, the DNA is TGCGCCAGCAGCCAAGATTTTCGAATAGCGGGCTTTACAGATACGCAGTATTTT. Translation: CASSQDFRIAGFTDTQYF.

J is TRBJ2-6 and V is TRBV27; possible D gene TRBD1, 5 bases. Germline CDR1 reads MNHEY; CDR2 reads SMNVEV (reference sequence). V lost 2 bases and J 4 bases, leaving 6 bases between the germline ends. The CDR3 consists of 14 residues. The CDR3, as DNA: TGTGCCAGCAGTTTAGGGGCGGGGGCCAACGTCCTGACTTTC. Protein: CASSLGAGANVLTF.

This clone was observed a single time. This chain uses TRBV23-1 with TRBJ1-5, with a weak D call TRBD1 (5 bases). TRBV23-1 qualifies as an ORF whose function is uncertain. V lost 7 bases and J lost 3, with 13 bases in between. The CDR3 is 14 residues long. The CDR3 DNA reads as TGCGCCAGCATCCAAGGGGTCGACAATCAGCCCCAGCATTTT. Translated, it gives CASIQGVDNQPQHF.

The chain links TRBV4-1 to TRBJ1-5; D gene ambiguous. This CDR3 contains 16 residues. V was trimmed by 5 bases and J by 1 base, leaving 15 bases between them. The germline V gene has CDR1 MGHRA and CDR2 YSYEKL. The CDR3 region is CASSVDGLGSNQPQHF. The CDR3 coding sequence is TGCGCCAGCAGCGTAGACGGCCTAGGAAGCAATCAGCCCCAGCATTTT.